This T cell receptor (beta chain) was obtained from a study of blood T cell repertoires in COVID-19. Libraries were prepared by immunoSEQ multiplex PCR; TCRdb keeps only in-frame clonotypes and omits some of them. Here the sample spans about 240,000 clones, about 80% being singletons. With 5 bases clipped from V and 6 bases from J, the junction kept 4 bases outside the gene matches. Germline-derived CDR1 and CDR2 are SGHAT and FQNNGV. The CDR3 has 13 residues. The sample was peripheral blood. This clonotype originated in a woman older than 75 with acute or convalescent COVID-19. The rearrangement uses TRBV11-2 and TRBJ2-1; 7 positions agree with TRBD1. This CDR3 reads CASSRPGGNEQFF. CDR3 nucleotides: TGTGCCAGCAGCCGACCAGGGGGCAATGAGCAGTTCTTC. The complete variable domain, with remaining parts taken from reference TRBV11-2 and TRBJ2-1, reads EAGVAQSPRYKIIEKRQSVAFWCNPISGHATLYWYQQILGQGPKLLIQFQNNGVVDDSQLPKDRFSAERLKGVDSTLKIQPAKLEDSAVYLCASSRPGGNEQFFGPGTRLTVL.